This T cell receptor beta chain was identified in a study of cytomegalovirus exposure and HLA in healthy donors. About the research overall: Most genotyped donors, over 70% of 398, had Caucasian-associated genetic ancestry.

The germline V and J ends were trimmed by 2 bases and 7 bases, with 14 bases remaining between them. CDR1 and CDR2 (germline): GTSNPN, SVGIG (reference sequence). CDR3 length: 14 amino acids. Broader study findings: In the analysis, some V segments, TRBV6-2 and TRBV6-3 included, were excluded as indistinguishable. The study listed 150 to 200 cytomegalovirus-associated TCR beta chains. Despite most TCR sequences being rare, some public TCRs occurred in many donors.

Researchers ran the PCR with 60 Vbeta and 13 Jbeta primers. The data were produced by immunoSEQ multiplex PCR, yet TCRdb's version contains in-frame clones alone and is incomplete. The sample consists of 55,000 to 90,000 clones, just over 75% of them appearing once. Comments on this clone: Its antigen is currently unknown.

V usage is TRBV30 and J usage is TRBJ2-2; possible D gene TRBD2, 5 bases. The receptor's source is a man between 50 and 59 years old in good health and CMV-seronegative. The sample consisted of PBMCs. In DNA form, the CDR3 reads TGTGCCTGGAGTCCCGGGGAATTGAGCGGGGAGCTGTTTTTT. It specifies CAWSPGELSGELFF.